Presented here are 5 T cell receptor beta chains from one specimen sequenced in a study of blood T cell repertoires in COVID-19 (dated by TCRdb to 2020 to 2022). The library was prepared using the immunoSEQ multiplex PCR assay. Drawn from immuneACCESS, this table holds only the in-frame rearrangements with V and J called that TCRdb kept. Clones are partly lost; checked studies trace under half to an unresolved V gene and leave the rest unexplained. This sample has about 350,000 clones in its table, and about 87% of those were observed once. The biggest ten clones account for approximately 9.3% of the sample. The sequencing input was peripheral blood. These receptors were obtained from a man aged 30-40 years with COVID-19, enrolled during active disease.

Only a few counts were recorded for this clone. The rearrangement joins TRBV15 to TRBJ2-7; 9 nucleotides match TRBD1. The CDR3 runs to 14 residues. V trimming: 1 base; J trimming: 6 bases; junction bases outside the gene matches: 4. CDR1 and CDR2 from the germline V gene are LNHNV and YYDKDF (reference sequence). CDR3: CATSRVLTGGEQYF. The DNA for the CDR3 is TGTGCCACCAGCAGAGTATTGACAGGGGGCGAGCAGTACTTC.

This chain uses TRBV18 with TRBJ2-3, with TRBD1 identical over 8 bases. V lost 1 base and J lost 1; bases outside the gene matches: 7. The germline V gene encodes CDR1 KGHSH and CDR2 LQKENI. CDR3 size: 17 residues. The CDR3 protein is CASSPLATGDGTDTQYF. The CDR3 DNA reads TGTGCCAGCTCACCACTCGCGACAGGGGACGGCACAGATACGCAGTATTTT. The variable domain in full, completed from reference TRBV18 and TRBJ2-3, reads NAGVMQNPRHLVRRRGQEARLRCSPMKGHSHVYWYRQLPEEGLKFMVYLQKENIIDESGMPKERFSAEFPKEGPSILRIQQVVRGDSAAYFCASSPLATGDGTDTQYFGPGTRLTVL.

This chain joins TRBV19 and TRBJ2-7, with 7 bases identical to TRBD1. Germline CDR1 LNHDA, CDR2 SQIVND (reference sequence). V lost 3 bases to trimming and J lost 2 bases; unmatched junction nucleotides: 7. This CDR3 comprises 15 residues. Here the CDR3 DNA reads TGTGCCAGTAGTATCGACCCCAGGGGGACCTACGAGCAGTACTTC. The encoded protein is CASSIDPRGTYEQYF.

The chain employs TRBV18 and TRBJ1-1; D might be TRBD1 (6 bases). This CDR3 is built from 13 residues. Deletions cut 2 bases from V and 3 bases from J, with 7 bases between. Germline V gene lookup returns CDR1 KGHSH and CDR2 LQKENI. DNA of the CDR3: TGTGCCAGCTCACCAGACAGGCACACTGAAGCTTTCTTT. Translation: CASSPDRHTEAFF. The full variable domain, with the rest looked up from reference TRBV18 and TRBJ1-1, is NAGVMQNPRHLVRRRGQEARLRCSPMKGHSHVYWYRQLPEEGLKFMVYLQKENIIDESGMPKERFSAEFPKEGPSILRIQQVVRGDSAAYFCASSPDRHTEAFFGQGTRLTVV.

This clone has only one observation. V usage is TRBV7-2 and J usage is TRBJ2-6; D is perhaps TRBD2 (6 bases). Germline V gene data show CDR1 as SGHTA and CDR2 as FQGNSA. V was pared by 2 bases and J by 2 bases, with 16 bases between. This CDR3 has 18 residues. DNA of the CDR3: TGTGCCAGCAGCTTAATGTCCAGGGAGGTACCTGGGGCCAACGTCCTGACTTTC. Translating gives CASSLMSREVPGANVLTF.